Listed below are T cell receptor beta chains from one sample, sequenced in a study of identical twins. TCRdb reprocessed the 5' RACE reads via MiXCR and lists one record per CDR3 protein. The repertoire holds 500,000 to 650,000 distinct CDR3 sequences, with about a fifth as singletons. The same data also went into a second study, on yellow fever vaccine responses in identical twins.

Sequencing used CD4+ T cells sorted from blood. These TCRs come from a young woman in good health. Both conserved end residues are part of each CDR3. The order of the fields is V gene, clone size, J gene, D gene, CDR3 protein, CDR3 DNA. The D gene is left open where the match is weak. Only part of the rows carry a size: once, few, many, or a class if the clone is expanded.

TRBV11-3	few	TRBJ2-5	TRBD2	CASSFSSGGNQETQYF	TGTGCCAGCAGCTTTTCCAGCGGGGGGAACCAAGAGACCCAGTACTTC
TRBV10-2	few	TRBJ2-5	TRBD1	CASSEPGTAKETQYF	TGCGCCAGCAGTGAGCCCGGGACAGCAAAAGAGACCCAGTACTTC
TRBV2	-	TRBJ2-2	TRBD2	CASKTSGGPNTGELFF	TGTGCCAGCAAGACTAGCGGGGGTCCTAACACCGGGGAGCTGTTTTTT
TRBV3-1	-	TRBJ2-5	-	CASSPDRTVRETQYF	TGTGCCAGCAGCCCGGACAGAACTGTCCGAGAGACCCAGTACTTC
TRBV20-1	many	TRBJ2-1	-	CSARGGLSYNEQFF	TGCAGTGCTAGAGGAGGGCTCTCCTACAATGAGCAGTTCTTC
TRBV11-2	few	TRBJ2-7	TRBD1	CASSLGQGEPYEQYF	TGTGCCAGCAGCTTAGGGCAGGGGGAACCCTACGAGCAGTACTTC
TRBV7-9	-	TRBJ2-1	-	CASSLVGSDNEQFF	TGTGCCAGCAGCTTAGTTGGTTCAGACAATGAGCAGTTCTTC
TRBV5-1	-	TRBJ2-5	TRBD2	CASSLGGTSKQETQYF	TGCGCCAGCAGCTTGGGTGGGACTAGCAAACAAGAGACCCAGTACTTC
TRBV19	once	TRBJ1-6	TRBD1	CASGIQGSYNSPLHF	TGTGCCAGTGGAATACAGGGGTCGTATAATTCACCCCTCCACTTT
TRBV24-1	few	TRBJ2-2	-	CATSDFPSSLGTGELFF	TGTGCCACCAGTGATTTCCCCAGTTCGTTAGGGACCGGGGAGCTGTTTTTT
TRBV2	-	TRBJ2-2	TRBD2	CASSVSGRDTGELFF	TGTGCCAGCAGTGTTAGCGGGAGGGACACCGGGGAGCTGTTTTTT
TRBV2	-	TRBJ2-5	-	CASGVEGRETQYF	TGTGCCAGCGGAGTGGAGGGGAGGGAGACCCAGTACTTC
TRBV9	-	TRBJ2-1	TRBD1	CASSVTGSSYNEQFF	TGCGCCAGCAGCGTGACAGGGAGCTCCTACAATGAGCAGTTCTTC
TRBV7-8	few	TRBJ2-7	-	CASSWTTQGHEQYF	TGTGCCAGCAGCTGGACCACTCAAGGCCACGAGCAGTACTTC
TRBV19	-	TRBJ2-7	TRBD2	CASGQFGTSGRLGEQYF	TGTGCCAGTGGCCAGTTCGGGACTAGCGGGAGGTTGGGCGAGCAGTACTTC
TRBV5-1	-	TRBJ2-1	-	CASSPGLPSRGDEQFF	TGCGCCAGCAGCCCTGGGCTCCCCAGCAGAGGCGATGAGCAGTTCTTC
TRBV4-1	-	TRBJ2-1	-	CASSQDVTDNEQFF	TGCGCCAGCAGCCAAGATGTTACAGACAATGAGCAGTTCTTC
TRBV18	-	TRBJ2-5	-	CASSTLASSETQYF	TGTGCCAGCTCAACACTGGCGTCCTCGGAGACCCAGTACTTC
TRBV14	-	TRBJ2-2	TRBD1	CASSQLPGQGLTGELFF	TGTGCCAGCAGCCAATTACCGGGACAGGGGTTGACCGGGGAGCTGTTTTTT
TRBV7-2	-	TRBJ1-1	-	CASSSGLGYTEAFF	TGTGCCAGCAGCTCCGGGCTGGGGTACACTGAAGCTTTCTTT
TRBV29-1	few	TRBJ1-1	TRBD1	CSVVKRHVQGGNTEAFF	TGCAGCGTTGTTAAGAGACACGTACAGGGGGGGAACACTGAAGCTTTCTTT
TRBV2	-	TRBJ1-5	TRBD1	CATKDRGTYQPQHF	TGTGCCACTAAGGACAGGGGGACTTATCAGCCCCAGCATTTT
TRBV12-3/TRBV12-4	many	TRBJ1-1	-	CASSFQGLNTEAFF	TGTGCCAGCAGTTTTCAGGGTCTGAACACTGAAGCTTTCTTT
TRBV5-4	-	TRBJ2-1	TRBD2	CASSPGLAVYNEGQFF	TGTGCCAGCAGCCCGGGACTAGCGGTCTACAATGAAGGGCAGTTCTTC